The 3 T cell receptor beta chains in this list originate from one sample, sequenced in a study of lymphopenia after photon versus proton radiotherapy. Clones were sequenced by immunoSEQ multiplex PCR, and TCRdb holds only the in-frame ones, with some missing. The sample yields tens of thousands of clones, 75% to 90% seen once. The sample in question was peripheral blood, obtained from a patient treated with proton-based radiotherapy. The receptors here all came from an elderly man with esophageal cancer.

The V and J genes are TRBV5-6 and TRBJ2-7; TRBD2 matches 10 bases. CDR3 length equals 16 residues. The V gene end was trimmed by 1 base and the J gene end by 4 bases; junction bases not matched to a gene: 8. CDR1 and CDR2 from the germline V gene are SGHDT and YYEEEE. CDR3 in DNA: TGTGCCAGCAGCTTGTGGGGTAGCGGGGGGACTTACGAGCAGTACTTC. Translating it yields CASSLWGSGGTYEQYF.

The rearrangement joins TRBV10-3 to TRBJ1-6, with a weak D call TRBD1 (5 bases). V was clipped by 10 bases and J by 7 bases, with 26 bases between them. Germline CDR1 reads ENHRY; CDR2 reads SYGVKD. The CDR3 is 17 residues long. CDR3 amino acids: CATTKMGLGLMNSPLHF. As DNA, the CDR3 is TGTGCCACCACCAAGATGGGGCTAGGCCTGATGAATTCACCCCTCCACTTT.

The chain couples TRBV5-1 to TRBJ1-4; the match to TRBD1 covers 7 bases. CDR3 length: 12 amino acids. Per germline, CDR1 SGHRS and CDR2 YFSETQ. V was pared by 3 bases and J by 7 bases, with 0 bases of the junction left unmatched. CDR3 nucleotides: TGCGCCAGCAGCTCAGGGGGTGAAAAACTGTTTTTT. Encoded protein: CASSSGGEKLFF. Variable domain in full (rest from reference TRBV5-1 and TRBJ1-4): KAGVTQTPRYLIKTRGQQVTLSCSPISGHRSVSWYQQTPGQGLQFLFEYFSETQRNKGNFPGRFSGRQFSNSRSEMNVSTLELGDSALYLCASSSGGEKLFFGSGTQLSVL.